Listed here are 21 T cell receptor beta chains from one sample, sequenced in a study of molecular identifiers for immune sequencing clone quantification. TCRdb re-called the PCR reads through MiXCR, storing one row per CDR3 protein. The repertoire includes roughly 50,000 distinct CDR3 sequences, approximately 40% of them detected once, and 3.5% to 4% sits in the top ten. The sample comprised naive CD8+ T cells from blood, with Jurkat cell RNA spiked in. As to subset: FACS-sorted CD8+CD4-CCR7+CD45RA+ naive T cells. The source is a human donor in good health. Some libraries in this study had Jurkat cell RNA spiked in.

The CDR3 sequence is CASSVGGTVEPQHF. The CDR3 region has the DNA TGTGCCAGCAGCGTAGGAGGGACAGTAGAGCCCCAGCATTTT. The chain joins TRBV9 to TRBJ1-5, with 7 bases fitting TRBD1. CDR1 and CDR2 from the germline V gene are SGDLS and YYNGEE. This CDR3 is 14 amino acids long. Trimming at V came to 0 bases and at J to 8 bases, leaving 5 bases not matched to a gene.

To note about this clonotype: One junction end does not reproduce the germline sequence, and a read error may be involved. This sequence joins TRBV2 and TRBJ2-1, with 9 positions matching TRBD2. The CDR3 is made up of 16 amino acids. Germline loops: CDR1 SNHLY, CDR2 FYNNEI. CDR3 protein: CASRRLAEYSYNEQLF. In nucleotides, the CDR3 is TGTGCCAGCAGGAGACTAGCGGAATACTCCTACAATGAGCAGCTCTTC.

About this clonotype itself: This CDR3 is missing its conserved last phenylalanine or tryptophan, likely due to a read error. The rearrangement uses TRBV20-1 and TRBJ2-3; no firm D call. This CDR3 comprises 12 residues. Germline V CDR1 and CDR2: DFQATT, SNEGSKA (reference sequence). V lost 4 bases to trimming and J lost 0 bases, with 5 bases between them. DNA of the CDR3: TGCAGTGCTACCATTAGCACAGATACGCAGTATTAT. Translating it yields CSATISTDTQYY.

A note on this clonotype: A much larger clone differs from this one at a single base, so this may be a read error. The chain has TRBV7-2 and TRBJ2-5, with a weak D call TRBD1 (6 bases). From germline, CDR1 is SGHTA and CDR2 FQGNSA. CDR3 length equals 14 residues. Trimming shortened V by 5 bases and J by 1 base, and 11 bases separated the two germline ends. The CDR3 nucleotides read TGTACCAGCAGCCACCAGGGGCTCCAAGAGACCCAGTACTTC. Encoded protein: CTSSHQGLQETQYF.

This clonotype was picked up a small number of times. The chain recombines TRBV7-6 with TRBJ2-7, with 7 bases that match TRBD2. Trimming cost V 5 bases and J 2 bases; bases outside gene matches: 9. The CDR3 totals 15 residues. Germline loops: CDR1 SGHVS, CDR2 FNYEAQ. The chain's CDR3 is CASSVTSDLTYEQYF. CDR3 bases: TGTGCCAGCAGCGTAACTAGCGATCTGACCTACGAGCAGTACTTC.

This clonotype was seen only a few times. The gene calls are TRBV6-5 and TRBJ2-1; possible D gene TRBD2, 6 bases. In germline, CDR1 is MNHEY, CDR2 SVGAGI. The CDR3 extends over 16 amino acids. V lost 2 bases and J 7 bases, leaving 18 bases between the germline ends. The CDR3 bases are TGTGCCAGCAGTTACGCTATTCCGGGAGTTGGGAATGAGCAGTTCTTC. Translated: CASSYAIPGVGNEQFF.

V gene TRBV20-1 combines with J gene TRBJ1-1; D perhaps matches TRBD1 (5 bases). Between the trimmed V and J ends, which lost 6 bases and 7 bases, there was a span of 21 bases. This CDR3 contains 14 residues. Germline CDR1 DFQATT, CDR2 SNEGSKA (reference sequence). The CDR3 nucleotides read TGCAGTGCCCACAGGAGCCCGGCCGACGGTGAAGCTTTCTTT. Protein: CSAHRSPADGEAFF.

This clonotype was counted at least ten times. This rearrangement joins TRBV4-3 to TRBJ2-7; no clear D gene. In germline, CDR1 is LGHNA, CDR2 YSLEER. The V and J ends lost 0 bases and 4 bases respectively, with 13 bases between them. This CDR3 is built from 15 residues. The CDR3 DNA is TGCGCCAGCAGCCAAGATAAAGGACCTAGATACGAGCAGTACTTC. It specifies CASSQDKGPRYEQYF.

This clonotype was picked up a small number of times. The CDR3 loop is CASSRTGLWSPLHF. CDR3 sequence (DNA): TGTGCCAGCAGCAGGACAGGGCTCTGGTCACCCCTCCACTTT. The rearrangement uses TRBV14 and TRBJ1-6, with TRBD1 matching 8 bases. J was trimmed by 10 bases and V by 5 bases; bases with no gene match: 7. This CDR3 region has 14 residues. Germline V CDR1 and CDR2: SGHDN, FVKESK.

CDR3 residues: CASSPDRGPERYTF. Written as DNA, the CDR3 is TGTGCCAGCAGTCCGGACAGGGGCCCTGAGCGCTACACCTTC. V and J are TRBV12-3 or TRBV12-4 and TRBJ1-2; TRBD1 matches 9 bases. This CDR3 has 14 residues. V lost 5 bases, J lost 9 bases, and 10 bases stayed unmatched.

This chain connects TRBV11-2 to TRBJ2-7; D gene unclear. Between the trimmed V and J ends, which lost 3 bases and 3 bases, there was a span of 15 bases. Per the germline V gene, CDR1 is SGHAT and CDR2 is FQNNGV. The CDR3 spans 15 residues. The CDR3: CASSFALSVGYEQYF. The CDR3 bases are TGTGCCAGCAGCTTCGCCCTGTCGGTGGGCTACGAGCAGTACTTC.

This clonotype was observed a few times. The J gene is TRBJ2-3, the V gene TRBV9; the D call may be TRBD1 or TRBD2 (5 bases each). Trimming took off 0 bases at V and 4 bases at J, with 15 bases between the two ends. CDR3 length: 16 amino acids. Germline CDR1 is SGDLS and CDR2 is YYNGEE. In DNA form, the CDR3 reads TGTGCCAGCAGCGTAGGTCCTAGGGGAGCAGCAGATACGCAGTATTTT. It translates to CASSVGPRGAADTQYF.

On this clonotype: Since no conserved phenylalanine or tryptophan closes the CDR3, a read error is the likely cause. The V gene is TRBV7-6, the J gene TRBJ2-7, with 7 bases identical to TRBD1. The CDR3 length is 14 residues. Germline trimming cut 5 bases from V and 3 bases from J; bases unmatched to any gene: 7. CDR1 is SGHVS and CDR2 is FNYEAQ in the germline V gene. The CDR3 sequence is CASSPLRQGYEQYL. Written as DNA, the CDR3 is TGTGCCAGCAGCCCCCTTCGACAGGGCTACGAGCAGTACCTC.

The rearrangement links TRBV20-1 to TRBJ2-7; D remains unclear. Germline V lookup: CDR1 DFQATT, CDR2 SNEGSKA (reference sequence). Trimming shortened V by 5 bases and J by 6 bases, and 8 bases separated the two germline ends. The CDR3 loop spans 10 amino acids. The CDR3 bases are TGCAGTGCTGATCCGTCCGAGCAGTACTTC. Encoded protein: CSADPSEQYF.

Note on this clonotype: This sequence may be a read error, since a much larger clone differs from it by one base. The chain recombines TRBV7-9 with TRBJ1-3, with D possibly TRBD1 on 5 matching bases. Germline CDR1 reads SEHNR; CDR2 reads FQNEAQ (reference sequence). The CDR3 is 15 residues long. The CDR3 DNA reads TGTGCCAGCAGCTCACAGGCCTTCTCTGGAAACACCATAAATTTT. It is translated as CASSSQAFSGNTINF.

Ten or more counts support this clonotype. The rearrangement joins TRBV27 to TRBJ1-2; 8 positions agree with TRBD1. V was pared by 2 bases and J by 4 bases, with 3 bases of the junction left unmatched. Germline CDR1 and CDR2: MNHEY and SMNVEV (reference sequence). This CDR3 comprises 14 residues. The DNA for the CDR3 is TGTGCCAGCAGTTTACTTGGACAGGGCTATGGCTACACCTTC. Amino acid sequence: CASSLLGQGYGYTF.

Remarks on this clonotype: At one end, the junction sequence differs from germline, possibly due to a read error. The chain has TRBV5-6 and TRBJ1-1; D remains ambiguous. Germline lookup yields CDR1 SGHDT and CDR2 YYEEEE. The CDR3 covers 14 residues. For the CDR3, the DNA is TGTGCCAGCAGCTTGCCGAGTATGAACACTGAAGCTATCTTT. This codes for CASSLPSMNTEAIF.

Concerning this clonotype itself: At one end the junction does not follow the germline gene, possibly because of a read error. This chain uses TRBV9 with TRBJ1-4; D uncertain. Per the germline V gene, CDR1 is SGDLS and CDR2 is YYNGEE. There are 15 residues in the CDR3. CDR3 region: CASSVGRSANENLFF. The CDR3 DNA reads as TGTGCCAGCAGCGTGGGGAGATCAGCTAATGAAAATCTGTTTTTT.

With regard to this clonotype: A much larger clone lies a single base off, so this may be a read error. This chain links TRBV12-3 or TRBV12-4 with TRBJ2-3; D remains unclear. There are 11 residues in the CDR3. CDR3 nucleotide sequence: TGTGCCAGCAGTTTATCAGATACGCTGTATTTT. Residues: CASSLSDTLYF.

In regard to this clonotype: A much larger clone lies one base from this, so it may be a read error. No conserved phenylalanine or tryptophan ends this CDR3, so it is likely a read error. The rearrangement joins TRBV7-9 to TRBJ2-3, with TRBD2 as a possible D gene (6 bases). Germline V gene lookup returns CDR1 SEHNR and CDR2 FQNEAQ (reference sequence). Deletions cut 3 bases from V and 3 bases from J, with 13 bases between. There are 15 residues in the CDR3. The CDR3 region has the DNA TGTGCCAGCAGCTTCGGGAGTCCGAGTACAGATACGCAGTATATT. This sequence encodes CASSFGSPSTDTQYI.

V is TRBV7-3 and J is TRBJ2-3; D not certain. CDR1 SGHTA and CDR2 FQGTGA come from the germline V gene. There are 13 residues in the CDR3. Trimming stripped 1 base from V and 6 bases from J, with 8 bases between. CDR3 in DNA: TGTGCCAGCAGCTTAATTGGGGTCGATACGCAGTATTTT. Its protein is CASSLIGVDTQYF.